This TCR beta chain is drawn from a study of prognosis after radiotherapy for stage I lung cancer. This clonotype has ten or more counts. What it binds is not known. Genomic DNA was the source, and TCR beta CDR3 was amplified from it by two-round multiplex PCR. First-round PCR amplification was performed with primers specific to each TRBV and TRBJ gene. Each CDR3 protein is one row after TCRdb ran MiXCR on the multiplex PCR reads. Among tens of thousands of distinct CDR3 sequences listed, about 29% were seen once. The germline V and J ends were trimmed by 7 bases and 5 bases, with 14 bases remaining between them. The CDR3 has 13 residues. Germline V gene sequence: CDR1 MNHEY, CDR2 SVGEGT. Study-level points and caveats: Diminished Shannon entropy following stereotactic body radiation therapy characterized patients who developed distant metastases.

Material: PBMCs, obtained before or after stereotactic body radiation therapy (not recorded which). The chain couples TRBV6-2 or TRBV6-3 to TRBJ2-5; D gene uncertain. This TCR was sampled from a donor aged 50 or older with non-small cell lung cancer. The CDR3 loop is CASTDSDGETQYF. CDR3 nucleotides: TGTGCCAGCACCGACTCGGACGGTGAGACCCAGTACTTC.